The 30 T cell receptor beta chains presented below share a single source sample, sequenced in a study of graft-versus-host responses after intestinal transplantation. Their cognate antigens are unknown. The data were produced by immunoSEQ multiplex PCR, yet TCRdb's version contains in-frame clones alone and is incomplete. The sample has 50,000 to 80,000 clones, 90% to 95% seen once; the top ten hold less than 2%. This specimen was unstimulated CD8+ T cells sorted from spleen or lymph node cells, taken before transplant. The source is a human donor who was the organ donor for an intestinal transplant.

The J gene is TRBJ2-7, the V gene TRBV28; TRBD2 matches 16 bases. CDR1 and CDR2 from the germline V gene are MDHEN and SYDVKM. V dropped 3 bases and J dropped 2; count of bases not matched to a gene: 10. The CDR3 extends over 19 amino acids. CDR3 region: CASSFYRGLAGGRAYEQYF. The DNA of the CDR3 is TGTGCCAGCAGTTTTTACCGGGGACTAGCGGGAGGGAGGGCCTACGAGCAGTACTTC.

The chain couples TRBV19 to TRBJ1-1, with 10 bases aligning to TRBD1. Germline CDR1 LNHDA, CDR2 SQIVND (reference sequence). The V segment lost 6 bases and the J segment 0 bases; nucleotides outside the gene matches: 10. The CDR3 extends over 17 amino acids. This CDR3 is CASRFRDRGEVNTEAFF. The CDR3 DNA is TGTGCCAGTAGGTTCCGGGACAGGGGCGAAGTGAACACTGAAGCTTTCTTT.

The genes are TRBV6-5 and TRBJ1-5; D possibly corresponds to TRBD1 (6 bases). Germline assignment: CDR1 MNHEY and CDR2 SVGAGI. The CDR3 covers 15 residues. V was pared by 6 bases and J by 8 bases, with 20 bases between. This CDR3 is CASSPVAQGREPQHF. CDR3 DNA: TGTGCCAGCAGCCCCGTGGCTCAGGGGAGGGAGCCCCAGCATTTT.

The V call is TRBV27, the J call TRBJ2-7, with D possibly being TRBD2 (6 bases). With 0 bases removed from V and 0 bases from J, the gap between germline ends came to 12 bases. This CDR3 is 16 amino acids long. Germline assignment: CDR1 MNHEY and CDR2 SMNVEV (reference sequence). Here the CDR3 reads CASSLSGGTNSYEQYF. The CDR3 bases are TGTGCCAGCAGTTTATCTGGAGGGACGAACTCCTACGAGCAGTACTTC.

The genes are TRBV6-6 and TRBJ1-5; D may be TRBD1 (5 bases). Germline V gene data show CDR1 as MNHNY and CDR2 as SVGAGI (reference sequence). The CDR3 contains 14 residues. V was cut by 2 bases and J by 5 bases, with 10 bases left in between. Written as DNA, the CDR3 is TGTGCCAGCAGTTACCGGGGGGGGTATCAGCCCCAGCATTTT. It encodes CASSYRGGYQPQHF.

This chain connects TRBV28 to TRBJ2-1; a possible D gene is TRBD2 (6 bases). V lost 3 bases and J lost 0, with 12 bases in between. Germline V gives CDR1 MDHEN, CDR2 SYDVKM. The CDR3 runs 16 residues. The CDR3 bases are TGTGCCAGCAGTTTCAGGAGGGCGGACTCCTACAATGAGCAGTTCTTC. Its translation is CASSFRRADSYNEQFF.

This clone was observed a handful of times. The V call is TRBV6-5, the J call TRBJ1-2; perhaps TRBD1 as D (5 bases). The CDR3 sequence is 15 residues long. Germline loops: CDR1 MNHEY, CDR2 SVGAGI. Trimming stripped 2 bases from V and 4 bases from J, with 14 bases between. CDR3 protein: CASSYRQSPGYGYTF. CDR3 nucleotide sequence: TGTGCCAGCAGTTACCGACAGTCCCCCGGCTATGGCTACACCTTC.

The V call is TRBV11-1, the J call TRBJ1-1; weak D call: TRBD1 (6 bases). The germline gives CDR1 SGHAT, CDR2 FQDESV (reference sequence). V lost 0 bases, J lost 11 bases, and 16 bases lay in between. The CDR3 length is 14 residues. As DNA, the CDR3 is TGTGCCAGCAGCTTAGCGTGGGGGCCTCGTGAGGCTTTCTTT. This sequence encodes CASSLAWGPREAFF.

V and J are TRBV27 and TRBJ1-1; D call uncertain. The V end was cut by 5 bases, the J end by 2 bases, with 15 bases between. The CDR3 contains 15 residues. Germline lookup yields CDR1 MNHEY and CDR2 SMNVEV (reference sequence). CDR3 protein: CASSPYSGFNTEAFF. In DNA, the CDR3 is TGTGCCAGCAGTCCGTACTCGGGGTTCAACACTGAAGCTTTCTTT.

As to this clone: Other DNA sequences within the sample encode an identical CDR3. The V call is TRBV9, the J call TRBJ2-7; D is unresolved. The V gene lost 0 bases and the J gene lost 0 bases, with 7 bases spanning the gap. CDR3 length: 14 residues. Germline CDR1 SGDLS, CDR2 YYNGEE. The CDR3 sequence: CASSVGPGSYEQYF. Here the CDR3 DNA reads TGTGCCAGCAGCGTAGGTCCGGGCTCCTACGAGCAGTACTTC.

The chain employs TRBV9 and TRBJ2-1; a weak D match, TRBD1 (6 bases). Trimming removed 3 bases at V and 6 bases at J, with 16 bases between. This CDR3 comprises 15 residues. From germline, CDR1 is SGDLS and CDR2 YYNGEE. CDR3 loop: CASSGSGTNLNEQFF. The CDR3 coding sequence is TGTGCCAGCAGCGGCTCCGGGACAAATCTCAATGAGCAGTTCTTC.

This clone was recorded only once. The rearrangement links TRBV28 to TRBJ2-5; 11 nucleotides align to TRBD2. V lost 6 bases, J lost 1 base, and 7 bases stayed unmatched. CDR1 is MDHEN and CDR2 is SYDVKM in the germline V gene. This CDR3 is 16 amino acids long. The CDR3 is CASRSLTSGAQETQYF. Written as DNA, the CDR3 is TGTGCCAGCAGATCATTGACTAGCGGGGCCCAAGAGACCCAGTACTTC.

V usage is TRBV11-2 and J usage is TRBJ2-1; D is unresolved. V gave up 4 bases and J gave up 5 bases, with 6 bases separating them. Germline V gives CDR1 SGHAT, CDR2 FQNNGV. CDR3 length equals 12 residues. The CDR3 reads CASSSINNEQFF. In DNA, the CDR3 is TGTGCCAGCAGCTCTATTAACAATGAGCAGTTCTTC.

The J gene is TRBJ2-5, the V gene TRBV11-2; 8 nucleotides line up with TRBD2. Germline assignment: CDR1 SGHAT and CDR2 FQNNGV. After removal of 5 bases from V and 6 bases from J, the junction contained 11 bases not matched to a gene. CDR3 length equals 15 residues. The CDR3 DNA reads as TGTGCCAGCAGCCCAGGACAGCGGGAGAAGAAGACCCAGTACTTC. Its translation: CASSPGQREKKTQYF. Full variable domain (missing parts from reference TRBV11-2 and TRBJ2-5): EAGVAQSPRYKIIEKRQSVAFWCNPISGHATLYWYQQILGQGPKLLIQFQNNGVVDDSQLPKDRFSAERLKGVDSTLKIQPAKLEDSAVYLCASSPGQREKKTQYFGPGTRLLVL.

This clone was recorded once. The chain recombines TRBV30 with TRBJ2-3; 14 bases align to TRBD2. Trimming at V came to 3 bases and at J to 6 bases, leaving 14 bases not matched to a gene. The CDR3 has 18 amino acids. Germline CDR1 reads GTSNPN; CDR2 reads SVGIG (reference sequence). The DNA for the CDR3 is TGTGCCTGGAGCGACCGGGGGACTAGCGGGAGAAGAGGTGATACGCAGTATTTT. It encodes CAWSDRGTSGRRGDTQYF. The full variable domain, with the rest looked up from reference TRBV30 and TRBJ2-3, is SQTIHQWPATLVQPVGSPLSLECTVEGTSNPNLYWYRQAAGRGLQLLFYSVGIGQISSEVPQNLSASRPQDRQFILSSKKLLLSDSGFYLCAWSDRGTSGRRGDTQYFGPGTRLTVL.

In its sample, this clone was seen once. The chain carries TRBV4-2 and TRBJ2-7; D is undetermined. Germline V CDR1 and CDR2: LGHNA, YNFKEQ. The CDR3 loop spans 14 amino acids. The ends were cut back, 0 bases at V and 7 bases at J, with 13 bases in the middle. CDR3 residues: CASSQDLTLWEQYF. The CDR3 DNA is TGTGCCAGCAGCCAAGATTTGACTCTCTGGGAGCAGTACTTC.

This clone has just one count. V and J are TRBV9 and TRBJ2-7, with no clear D. Per the germline V gene, CDR1 is SGDLS and CDR2 is YYNGEE. The CDR3 loop spans 22 amino acids. Trimming removed 0 bases at V and 0 bases at J, with 31 bases between. In nucleotides, the CDR3 is TGTGCCAGCAGCGTAGGCCACCCCATTTTTAGCCCGGATAAGTCCTACTCCTACGAGCAGTACTTC. Its translation is CASSVGHPIFSPDKSYSYEQYF.

This chain links TRBV27 with TRBJ2-3; D is unresolved. The CDR3 runs 14 residues. Germline-derived CDR1 and CDR2 are MNHEY and SMNVEV (reference sequence). The V gene lost 6 bases and the J gene lost 2 bases, with 12 bases spanning the gap. The CDR3 sequence: CASREQKHTDTQYF. The DNA of the CDR3 is TGTGCCAGCAGGGAGCAGAAACACACAGATACGCAGTATTTT.

The rearrangement joins TRBV27 to TRBJ2-7; 13 nucleotides agree with TRBD2. V trimming: 0 bases; J trimming: 4 bases; junction bases outside the gene matches: 0. Germline V CDR1 and CDR2: MNHEY, SMNVEV (reference sequence). The CDR3 length is 15 residues. The CDR3 spells CASSLSGLAGYEQYF. CDR3 nucleotide sequence: TGTGCCAGCAGTTTATCGGGACTAGCGGGATACGAGCAGTACTTC.

The V and J genes are TRBV7-2 and TRBJ1-5; TRBD1 aligns across 9 bases. Germline V CDR1 and CDR2: SGHTA, FQGNSA. This CDR3 has 14 residues. Trimming at V came to 5 bases and at J to 7 bases, leaving 6 bases not matched to a gene. CDR3 coding DNA: TGTGCCAGCAGCCCGGACAGGGGCACCCAGCCCCAGCATTTT. Protein: CASSPDRGTQPQHF.

This chain uses TRBV6-7 with TRBJ2-7, with D possibly matching TRBD2 (5 bases). Being an ORF, TRBV6-7 has a function that is uncertain. V dropped 2 bases and J dropped 0 bases, with 17 bases sitting between them. The CDR3 sequence is 17 residues long. The CDR3 sequence is CASSYLSPDSRSYEQYF. CDR3 sequence (DNA): TGTGCCAGCAGTTACCTTTCACCGGACTCACGCTCCTACGAGCAGTACTTC.

This sequence joins TRBV27 and TRBJ2-7; a weak D match, TRBD1 (5 bases). The CDR3 covers 16 residues. Deletions cut 0 bases from V and 0 bases from J, with 12 bases between. Germline CDR1 reads MNHEY; CDR2 reads SMNVEV (reference sequence). The CDR3: CASSLSMGPGSYEQYF. The DNA of the CDR3 is TGTGCCAGCAGTTTATCTATGGGGCCAGGCTCCTACGAGCAGTACTTC.

CDR3: CASSPLAGGADTQYF. CDR3 sequence (DNA): TGTGCCAGCAGCCCACTAGCGGGAGGGGCGGATACGCAGTATTTT. The V call is TRBV7-3, the J call TRBJ2-3; 13 bases map to TRBD2. Germline V lookup: CDR1 SGHTA, CDR2 FQGTGA. Trimming cost V 5 bases and J 6 bases; bases outside gene matches: 5. There are 15 residues in the CDR3.

This chain uses TRBV7-3 with TRBJ2-1; 9 nucleotides agree with TRBD2. With V trimmed by 5 bases and J by 8 bases, 4 bases remained unmatched. The CDR3 covers 13 residues. Per the germline V gene, CDR1 is SGHTA and CDR2 is FQGTGA. The CDR3 sequence is CASSSSGSDEQFF. The CDR3 DNA reads as TGTGCCAGCAGCAGTAGCGGGAGCGATGAGCAGTTCTTC. Based on the CDR3 plus reference TRBV7-3 and TRBJ2-1, the full variable domain is GAGVSQTPSNKVTEKGKYVELRCDPISGHTALYWYRQSLGQGPEFLIYFQGTGAADDSGLPNDRFFAVRPEGSVSTLKIQRTERGDSAVYLCASSSSGSDEQFFGPGTRLTVL.

V usage is TRBV27 and J usage is TRBJ2-1; 7 bases agree with TRBD2. Per the germline V gene, CDR1 is MNHEY and CDR2 is SMNVEV (reference sequence). The V and J ends lost 8 bases and 7 bases, in that order; junction bases with no gene match: 5. CDR3 length: 12 amino acids. The CDR3 loop reads CASGRVRNEQFF. DNA of the CDR3: TGTGCCAGCGGGAGGGTCCGAAATGAGCAGTTCTTC.

The J gene is TRBJ1-2, the V gene TRBV5-6; D uncertain. CDR3 length: 15 amino acids. Germline V gene lookup returns CDR1 SGHDT and CDR2 YYEEEE. The V end lost 4 bases, the J end lost 3 bases, and 16 bases lay between the germline ends. The CDR3 bases are TGTGCCAGCAGCCCGCTTTCTGACGCGGACTATGGCTACACCTTC. It yields the protein CASSPLSDADYGYTF.

V gene TRBV11-2 combines with J gene TRBJ2-2; D gene unclear. The CDR3 totals 16 residues. Trimming removed 0 bases from V and 6 bases from J, with 14 bases in between. Germline CDR1 SGHAT, CDR2 FQNNGV. In DNA, the CDR3 is TGTGCCAGCAGCTTAGACCCAGAATATAGCCCCGGGGAGCTGTTTTTT. Residues: CASSLDPEYSPGELFF.

CDR3 sequence reads: CASSLGQEAFF. The CDR3 nucleotides read TGTGCCAGCAGCCTTGGACAAGAAGCTTTCTTT. This chain uses TRBV7-8 with TRBJ1-1; a possible D gene is TRBD1 (5 bases). The germline V gene encodes CDR1 SGHVS and CDR2 FQNEAQ. The CDR3 has 11 amino acids. V shed 5 bases and J shed 8 bases, with 9 bases lying between them.

The chain is built from TRBV2 and TRBJ1-5; D is perhaps TRBD1 (5 bases). Trimming shortened V by 4 bases and J by 5 bases, and 12 bases separated the two germline ends. This CDR3 region has 14 residues. Per the germline V gene, CDR1 is SNHLY and CDR2 is FYNNEI. This CDR3 is CASSGQGFYQPQHF. The CDR3 DNA reads TGTGCCAGCAGTGGGCAGGGCTTTTATCAGCCCCAGCATTTT.

The rearrangement links TRBV11-2 to TRBJ2-1, with a tentative D call TRBD2 (5 bases). V was pared by 1 base and J by 2 bases, with 15 bases between. CDR3 size: 17 residues. Germline loops: CDR1 SGHAT, CDR2 FQNNGV. The CDR3 sequence is CASSLVVARLPYNEQFF. The CDR3 coding sequence is TGTGCCAGCAGCTTAGTCGTAGCACGACTACCCTACAATGAGCAGTTCTTC.